These T cell receptor beta chains were read from a single sample in a study of blood T cell repertoires in COVID-19. This table comes from immunoSEQ multiplex PCR, and its TCRdb copy is limited to in-frame clones, with some not included. The sample consists of tens of thousands of clones, about 90% of them appearing once. The sequenced sample consisted of peripheral blood. Source of these receptors: a man aged 55 to 69 with active or convalescent COVID-19. The CDR3 runs from the conserved cysteine through the conserved F or W. D genes are given only for firm matches. Clone size is not always given. Where it is, it says once, few, many or a class for expanded clones.

TGCGCCAGCAGTGACGCGGGACTAGCGGGAGCTTCCCGCGATACGCAGTATTTT | CASSDAGLAGASRDTQYF | TRBD2 | once | TRBJ2-3 | TRBV10-1
TGTGCCAGCAGTCTACCGGGACAGAAATCCTACGAGCAGTACTTC | CASSLPGQKSYEQYF | TRBD1 | . | TRBJ2-7 | TRBV28
TGTGCCATCAGTGTCCCCACTAGCGGGAGTCCCACAGATACGCAGTATTTT | CAISVPTSGSPTDTQYF | TRBD2 | . | TRBJ2-3 | TRBV10-3
TGTGCCAGCAGCTTATCAGTCGATCAGCCCCAGCATTTT | CASSLSVDQPQHF | . | . | TRBJ1-5 | TRBV7-2
TGTGCCAGCAGTCCCCCGGGACAGGGTTACGAGCAGTACTTC | CASSPPGQGYEQYF | TRBD1 | once | TRBJ2-7 | TRBV6-5
TGTGCCATCAGTTCAACCGGGCCCACGGGGAATCAGCCCCAGCATTTT | CAISSTGPTGNQPQHF | . | . | TRBJ1-5 | TRBV10-3
TGTGCCAGCAGCTTAGCCCTAGCGGGAGGGCCGAGGGCCGATACGCAGTATTTT | CASSLALAGGPRADTQYF | TRBD2 | . | TRBJ2-3 | TRBV7-2
TGTGCCAGCAGCCAAGTCCGGGGAGCATTGGGCTACACCTTC | CASSQVRGALGYTF | . | . | TRBJ1-2 | TRBV3-1/TRBV3-2
TGTGCCAGCAGCTCAGGGACAGGGGCCTACAATGAGCAGTTCTTC | CASSSGTGAYNEQFF | TRBD1 | . | TRBJ2-1 | TRBV5-4
TGCAGCGTTGAACGAGCGGGAGTGGAGACCCAGTACTTC | CSVERAGVETQYF | TRBD2 | . | TRBJ2-5 | TRBV29-1
TGTGCCAGCAGCCAGATCTACGAGCAGTACTTC | CASSQIYEQYF | . | . | TRBJ2-7 | TRBV11-2
TGTGCCAGCCGGGACAGTCTGAACACTGAAGCTTTCTTT | CASRDSLNTEAFF | TRBD1 | once | TRBJ1-1 | TRBV6-5
TGTGCCAGCAGCGCCTTTGGCACAATGGGGCAATCACCCCTCCACTTT | CASSAFGTMGQSPLHF | . | . | TRBJ1-6 | TRBV2
TGCGCCAGCATTTGGACAGGGATCGGATTAACGGAGACCCAGTACTTC | CASIWTGIGLTETQYF | TRBD1 | . | TRBJ2-5 | TRBV10-1
TGTGCCAGCAAGGGGACTAGCGGAATCACCGGGGAGCTGTTTTTT | CASKGTSGITGELFF | TRBD2 | . | TRBJ2-2 | TRBV6-6
TGTGCCAGCAGTTTATCTGGGGGCGCAATAAACGAGCAGTACTTC | CASSLSGGAINEQYF | . | . | TRBJ2-7 | TRBV27
TGTGCCAGCAGCGTAGCTTTGAGACTAGCGGAATCGAACACCGGGGAGCTGTTTTTT | CASSVALRLAESNTGELFF | TRBD2 | . | TRBJ2-2 | TRBV9
TGTGCCAGCAGGGGACGGACAGGGAGGGATTCACCCCTCCACTTT | CASRGRTGRDSPLHF | TRBD1 | . | TRBJ1-6 | TRBV2
TGTGCCAGCAGTGAACTCGGGGTTGGCACTGAAGCTTTCTTT | CASSELGVGTEAFF | . | once | TRBJ1-1 | TRBV25-1
TGTGCCAGCAGCCAAGTCGAGGATACGCAGTATTTT | CASSQVEDTQYF | . | . | TRBJ2-3 | TRBV4-2
TGTGCCAGCTCAATCCAGTACAATGAGCAGTTCTTC | CASSIQYNEQFF | . | . | TRBJ2-1 | TRBV18
TGTGCCAGCAGTTCCCCTTGGGGACTAGTGGGGAATGAGCAGTTCTTC | CASSSPWGLVGNEQFF | TRBD2 | . | TRBJ2-1 | TRBV6-2/TRBV6-3
TGTGCCAGCAGCCAAGCCATAGCGGGAGCCCTCCAAGAGACCCAGTACTTC | CASSQAIAGALQETQYF | TRBD2 | . | TRBJ2-5 | TRBV4-2
TGTGCCAGTAGTGTACTAGCGGGGGGCTACGAGCAGTACTTC | CASSVLAGGYEQYF | TRBD2 | . | TRBJ2-7 | TRBV19
TGCGCCAGCAGACATGTGGAGACAGGTGATCAGCAAGAGACCCAGTACTTC | CASRHVETGDQQETQYF | . | . | TRBJ2-5 | TRBV4-1
TGTGCCAGCAGGCCTACAGGGTATGCCGGGGAGCTGTTTTTT | CASRPTGYAGELFF | . | . | TRBJ2-2 | TRBV7-3
TGTGCCAGTAGTATACTAGTGACAGGGGCCGCCGGGGAGCTGTTTTTT | CASSILVTGAAGELFF | TRBD1 | . | TRBJ2-2 | TRBV19
TGTGCCAGCAGCTTAGATGCGAATGAGCAGTTCTTC | CASSLDANEQFF | . | . | TRBJ2-1 | TRBV7-2
TGTGCCAGCAGTGAAAGGCTAGCGGGGAGCCACGAGCAGTACTTC | CASSERLAGSHEQYF | TRBD2 | once | TRBJ2-7 | TRBV6-4
TGTGCCAGCAGCTTACGCCCAGATTCACCCCTCCACTTT | CASSLRPDSPLHF | . | . | TRBJ1-6 | TRBV11-2
TGTGCCAGCAGTGAAACGAGGACAGGGTCGACTAGCGAGCAGTACTTC | CASSETRTGSTSEQYF | TRBD1 | . | TRBJ2-7 | TRBV25-1
TGTGCCAGCAGTGGGTGGAGGGTCGAGCAGTACTTC | CASSGWRVEQYF | . | . | TRBJ2-7 | TRBV2
TGTGCCAGTAGTATAACGGACGGCGGGGCTGAAGCTTTCTTT | CASSITDGGAEAFF | . | once | TRBJ1-1 | TRBV19
TGTGCCAGCATCCGAGCTTTGGGGAGCCTTTTCGAGCAGTACTTC | CASIRALGSLFEQYF | . | . | TRBJ2-7 | TRBV4-2
TGTGCCAGCAACCTCAGGGGGTCCTACGAGCAGTACTTC | CASNLRGSYEQYF | TRBD1 | . | TRBJ2-7 | TRBV28
TGCGCCAGCAGCTTGGGCGGAGCCCACACCGGGGAGCTGTTTTTT | CASSLGGAHTGELFF | . | . | TRBJ2-2 | TRBV5-1
TGTGCCAGTATGGTCCAGGGGATAGGAGCTGAAGCTTTCTTT | CASMVQGIGAEAFF | . | . | TRBJ1-1 | TRBV19
TGTGCCAGCAGCCTCCCTAGAAGGGGGCGCAATGAGCAGTTCTTC | CASSLPRRGRNEQFF | TRBD1 | few | TRBJ2-1 | TRBV3-1/TRBV3-2
TGTGCCAGCGGACAGGGGCCCTACAATGAGCAGTTCTTC | CASGQGPYNEQFF | TRBD1 | . | TRBJ2-1 | TRBV2
TGTGCCAGCAGCCCGGACAGGGCCCGCACAGATACGCAGTATTTT | CASSPDRARTDTQYF | TRBD1 | . | TRBJ2-3 | TRBV28
TGTGCCACCAGTGATCCGAGCCGCGGCTATGGCTACACCTTC | CATSDPSRGYGYTF | . | . | TRBJ1-2 | TRBV24-1
TGTGCCAGCTCACCATCTAGCGGCACAGATACGCAGTATTTT | CASSPSSGTDTQYF | . | . | TRBJ2-3 | TRBV18
TGTGCCAGCAGCCCATCTAGCGGGAGCTACACCGGGGAGCTGTTTTTT | CASSPSSGSYTGELFF | TRBD2 | . | TRBJ2-2 | TRBV28
TGCGCCAGCAGCGTACAGGGGGCTAGAACAGATACGCAGTATTTT | CASSVQGARTDTQYF | TRBD1 | . | TRBJ2-3 | TRBV5-1
TGTGCCTGGAGTGGCCTAGCGGGAGCAGATAGTGAGCAGTTCTTC | CAWSGLAGADSEQFF | TRBD2 | . | TRBJ2-1 | TRBV30
TGTGCCAGCAGCGTAGGCCTATTGGCGGGAGGGGGGAATGAGCAGTTCTTC | CASSVGLLAGGGNEQFF | TRBD2 | . | TRBJ2-1 | TRBV9
TGTGCCAGCAGCTTAGTCGTAGCGGGAGGGCCGGATGAGCAGTTCTTC | CASSLVVAGGPDEQFF | TRBD2 | few | TRBJ2-1 | TRBV11-2
TGTGCCAGCAGCGTAGGAGGGAAGTGGACCGGGGAGCTGTTTTTT | CASSVGGKWTGELFF | . | . | TRBJ2-2 | TRBV9
TGTGCCAGCTTCCGGGAGTACCAAGAGACCCAGTACTTC | CASFREYQETQYF | . | . | TRBJ2-5 | TRBV18
TGTGCCTGCGGGGCACCCAGCACAGATACGCAGTATTTT | CACGAPSTDTQYF | . | . | TRBJ2-3 | TRBV6-5
TGTGCCAGCAGTTATCCGCGGGACTACGAGCAGTACTTC | CASSYPRDYEQYF | . | . | TRBJ2-7 | TRBV6-2/TRBV6-3
TGTGCCAGCAGCTCTTATACCGGGGAGCTGTTTTTT | CASSSYTGELFF | . | . | TRBJ2-2 | TRBV7-2
TGTGCCAGCAGTTACTCAAGGACAGGGACCTACGAGCAGTACTTC | CASSYSRTGTYEQYF | TRBD1 | . | TRBJ2-7 | TRBV6-5
TGTGCCAGCAGCCCCGTTAGCGGAACGCAGTATTTT | CASSPVSGTQYF | . | . | TRBJ2-3 | TRBV7-9